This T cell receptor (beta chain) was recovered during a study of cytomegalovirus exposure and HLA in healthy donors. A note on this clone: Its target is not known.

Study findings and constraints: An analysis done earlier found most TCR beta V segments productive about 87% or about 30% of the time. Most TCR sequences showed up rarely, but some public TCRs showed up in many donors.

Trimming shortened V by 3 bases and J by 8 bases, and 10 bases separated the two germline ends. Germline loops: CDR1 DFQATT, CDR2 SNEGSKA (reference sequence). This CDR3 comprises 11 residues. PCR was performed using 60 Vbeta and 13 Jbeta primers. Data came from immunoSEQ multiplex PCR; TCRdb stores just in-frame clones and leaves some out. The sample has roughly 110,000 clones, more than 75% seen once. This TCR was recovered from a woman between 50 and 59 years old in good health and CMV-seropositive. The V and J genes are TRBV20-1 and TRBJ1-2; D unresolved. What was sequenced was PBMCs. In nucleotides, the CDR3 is TGCAGTGCTAGGGGCGTGGGCGGCTACACCTTC. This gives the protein CSARGVGGYTF.